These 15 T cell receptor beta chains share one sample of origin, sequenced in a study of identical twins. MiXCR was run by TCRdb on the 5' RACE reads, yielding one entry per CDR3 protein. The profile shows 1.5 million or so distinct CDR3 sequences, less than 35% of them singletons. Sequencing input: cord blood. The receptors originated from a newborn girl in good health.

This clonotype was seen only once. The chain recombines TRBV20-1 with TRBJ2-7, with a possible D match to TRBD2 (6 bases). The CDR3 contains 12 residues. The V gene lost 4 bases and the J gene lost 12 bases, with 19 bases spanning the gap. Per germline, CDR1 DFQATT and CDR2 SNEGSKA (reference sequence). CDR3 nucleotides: TGCAGTGCTATAGTGTCCGGGCAGGGAGGGTACTTC. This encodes CSAIVSGQGGYF.

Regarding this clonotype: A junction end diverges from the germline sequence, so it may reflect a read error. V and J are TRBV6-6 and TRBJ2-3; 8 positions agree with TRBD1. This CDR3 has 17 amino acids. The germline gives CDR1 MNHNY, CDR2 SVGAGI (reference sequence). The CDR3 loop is CASSYSGQGAHSDTQDF. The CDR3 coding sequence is TGTGCCAGCAGTTACTCGGGCCAGGGGGCTCATTCAGATACGCAGGATTTT.

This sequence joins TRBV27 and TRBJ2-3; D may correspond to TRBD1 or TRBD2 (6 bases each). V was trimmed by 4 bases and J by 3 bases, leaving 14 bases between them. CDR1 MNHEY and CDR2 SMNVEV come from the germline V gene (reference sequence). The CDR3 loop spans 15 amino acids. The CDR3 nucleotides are TGTGCCAGCAGTTCCGGGGGCCCTAGGACAGATACGCAGTATTTT. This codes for CASSSGGPRTDTQYF.

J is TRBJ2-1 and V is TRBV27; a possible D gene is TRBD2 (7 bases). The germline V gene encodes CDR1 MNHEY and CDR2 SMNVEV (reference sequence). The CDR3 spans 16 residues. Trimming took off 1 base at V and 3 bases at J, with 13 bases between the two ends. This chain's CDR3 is CASSLLGGGHYNEQFF. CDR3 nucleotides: TGTGCCAGCAGTTTATTGGGCGGGGGCCACTACAATGAGCAGTTCTTC.

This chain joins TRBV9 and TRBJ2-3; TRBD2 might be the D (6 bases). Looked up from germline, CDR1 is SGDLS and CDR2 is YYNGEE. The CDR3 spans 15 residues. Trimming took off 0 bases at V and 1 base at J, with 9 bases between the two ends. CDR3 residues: CASSVVASGTDTQYF. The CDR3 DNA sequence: TGTGCCAGCAGCGTAGTGGCTAGCGGCACAGATACGCAGTATTTT.

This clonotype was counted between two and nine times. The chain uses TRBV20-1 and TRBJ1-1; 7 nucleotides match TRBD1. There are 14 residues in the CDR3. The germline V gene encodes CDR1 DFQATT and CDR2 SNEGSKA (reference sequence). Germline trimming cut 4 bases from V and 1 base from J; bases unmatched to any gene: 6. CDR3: CSANRGGRNTEAFF. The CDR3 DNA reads TGCAGTGCTAACAGGGGCGGTCGGAACACTGAAGCTTTCTTT.

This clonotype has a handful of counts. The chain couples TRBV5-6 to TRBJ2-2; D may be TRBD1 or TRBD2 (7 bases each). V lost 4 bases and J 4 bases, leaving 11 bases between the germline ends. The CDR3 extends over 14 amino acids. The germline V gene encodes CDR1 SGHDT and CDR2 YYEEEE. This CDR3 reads CASSVRGGTGELFF. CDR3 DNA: TGTGCCAGCAGCGTCAGGGGGGGCACCGGGGAGCTGTTTTTT. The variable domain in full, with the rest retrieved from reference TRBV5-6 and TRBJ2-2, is DAGVTQSPTHLIKTRGQQVTLRCSPKSGHDTVSWYQQALGQGPQFIFQYYEEEERQRGNFPDRFSGHQFPNYSSELNVNALLLGDSALYLCASSVRGGTGELFFGEGSRLTVL.

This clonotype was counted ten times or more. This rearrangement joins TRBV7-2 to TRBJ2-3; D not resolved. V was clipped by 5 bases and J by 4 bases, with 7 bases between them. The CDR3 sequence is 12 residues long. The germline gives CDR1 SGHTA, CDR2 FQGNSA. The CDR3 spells CASSPIADTQYF. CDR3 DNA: TGTGCCAGCAGCCCCATTGCAGATACGCAGTATTTT.

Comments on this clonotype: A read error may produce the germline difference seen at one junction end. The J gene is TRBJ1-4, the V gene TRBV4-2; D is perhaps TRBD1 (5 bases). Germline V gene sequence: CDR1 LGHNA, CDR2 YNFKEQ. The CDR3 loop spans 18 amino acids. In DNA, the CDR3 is TGTTCCAGCAGCCAAGATTCATACTTCAGGGAGGGGAATGAAAAACTGTTTTTT. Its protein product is CSSSQDSYFREGNEKLFF.

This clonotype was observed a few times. This CDR3 is CAATDRGSKTQYF. CDR3 DNA: TGTGCCGCCACCGACAGGGGTTCAAAGACCCAGTACTTC. The V call is TRBV6-1, the J call TRBJ2-5; 8 positions agree with TRBD1. The CDR3 is made up of 13 amino acids. Germline CDR1 is MNHNS and CDR2 is SASEGT. V shed 11 bases, J shed 6 bases, and the junction held 11 bases outside the gene matches.

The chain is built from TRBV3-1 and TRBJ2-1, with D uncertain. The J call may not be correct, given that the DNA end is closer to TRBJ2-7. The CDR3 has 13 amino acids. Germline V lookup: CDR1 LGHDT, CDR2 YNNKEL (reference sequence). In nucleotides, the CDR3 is TGTGCCAGCAGCCATTCCCCCTACAATGAGCAGTACTTC. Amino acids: CASSHSPYNEQYF.

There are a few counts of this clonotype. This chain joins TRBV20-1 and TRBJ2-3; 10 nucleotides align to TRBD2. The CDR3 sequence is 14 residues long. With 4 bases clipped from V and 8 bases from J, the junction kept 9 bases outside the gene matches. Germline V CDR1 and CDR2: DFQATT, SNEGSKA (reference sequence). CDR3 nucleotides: TGCAGTGCTAAAGAGCGGGAGGGAAGTGCTACGCAGTATTTT. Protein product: CSAKEREGSATQYF.

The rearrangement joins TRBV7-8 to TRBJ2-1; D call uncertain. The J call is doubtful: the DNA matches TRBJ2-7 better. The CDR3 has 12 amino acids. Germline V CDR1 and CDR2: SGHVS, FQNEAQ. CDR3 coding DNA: TGTGCCAGCGCCACAGCCGGCAATGAGCAGTACTTC. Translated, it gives CASATAGNEQYF.

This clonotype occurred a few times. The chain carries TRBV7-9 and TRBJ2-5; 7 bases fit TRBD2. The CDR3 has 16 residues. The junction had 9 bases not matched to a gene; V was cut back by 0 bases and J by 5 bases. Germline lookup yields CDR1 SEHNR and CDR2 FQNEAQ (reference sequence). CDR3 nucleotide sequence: TGTGCCAGCAGCTTAGCCCCTCGCGTGGGAGGGGAGACCCAGTACTTC. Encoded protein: CASSLAPRVGGETQYF. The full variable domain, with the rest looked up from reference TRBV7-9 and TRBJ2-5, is DTGVSQNPRHKITKRGQNVTFRCDPISEHNRLYWYRQTLGQGPEFLTYFQNEAQLEKSRLLSDRFSAERPKGSFSTLEIQRTEQGDSAMYLCASSLAPRVGGETQYFGPGTRLLVL.

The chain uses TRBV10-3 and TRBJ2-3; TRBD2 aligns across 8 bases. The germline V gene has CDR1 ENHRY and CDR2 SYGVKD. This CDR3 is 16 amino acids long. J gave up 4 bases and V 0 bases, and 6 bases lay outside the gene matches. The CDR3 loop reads CAISESRGDSADTQYF. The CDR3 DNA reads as TGTGCCATCAGTGAGTCGCGGGGGGATAGCGCAGATACGCAGTATTTT.